A single sample gave rise to the 23 T cell receptor beta chains below, sequenced in a study of T-cell reconstitution after alpha-beta-depleted transplantation in children. Unique molecular identifiers tagged the TCRbeta library. TCRdb itself ran the PCR reads through MiXCR, one entry per CDR3 protein. Among 150,000 to 200,000 distinct CDR3 sequences listed, 5% to 7.5% were seen once. The starting material was PBMCs, obtained before TCRalphabeta/CD19-depleted stem cell transplant. The receptors come from a girl in the first two years of life with combined immunodeficiency, due to receive a stem cell transplant.

Ten or more counts support this clonotype. The V gene is TRBV7-6, the J gene TRBJ2-1, with 7 bases that match TRBD2. The CDR3 length is 16 residues. V lost 5 bases, J lost 5 bases, and 12 bases stayed unmatched. Germline-derived CDR1 and CDR2 are SGHVS and FNYEAQ. This chain's CDR3 is CASSMRGRAGHNEQFF. CDR3 DNA sequence: TGTGCCAGCAGCATGAGAGGGAGGGCCGGCCACAATGAGCAGTTCTTC. The full variable domain, in which reference TRBV7-6 and TRBJ2-1 provide the parts outside the CDR3, is GAGVSQSPRYKVTKRGQDVALRCDPISGHVSLYWYRQALGQGPEFLTYFNYEAQQDKSGLPNDRFSAERPEGSISTLTIQRTEQRDSAMYRCASSMRGRAGHNEQFFGPGTRLTVL.

The sample holds many counts of this clonotype. The chain links TRBV29-1 to TRBJ2-4; perhaps D is TRBD1 or TRBD2 (5 bases each). The CDR3 extends over 13 amino acids. V dropped 3 bases and J dropped 2 bases, with 8 bases sitting between them. Germline assignment: CDR1 SQVTM and CDR2 ANQGSEA. The chain's CDR3 is CSVERGPKNIQYF. The DNA for the CDR3 is TGCAGCGTTGAGAGGGGACCCAAAAACATTCAGTACTTC. Using reference TRBV29-1 and TRBJ2-4 for the parts outside the CDR3, the full variable domain is SAVISQKPSRDICQRGTSLTIQCQVDSQVTMMFWYRQQPGQSLTLIATANQGSEATYESGFVIDKFPISRPNLTFSTLTVSNMSPEDSSIYLCSVERGPKNIQYFGAGTRLSVL.

This clonotype was counted only a few times. The chain couples TRBV20-1 to TRBJ2-5; possible D gene TRBD2, 7 bases. Germline assignment: CDR1 DFQATT and CDR2 SNEGSKA (reference sequence). Trimming pared 4 bases from V and 4 bases from J, leaving 22 bases between. This CDR3 has 16 amino acids. The CDR3 DNA reads as TGCAGTGCTATAGGGGGGGAGCGGGGTAAATTAGAGACCCAGTACTTC. This sequence encodes CSAIGGERGKLETQYF.

This clonotype came up many times. The chain employs TRBV29-1 and TRBJ1-1; D gene uncertain. The germline CDR1 and CDR2 sequences are SQVTM and ANQGSEA. The ends were cut back, 5 bases at V and 5 bases at J, with 6 bases in the middle. The CDR3 length is 10 residues. The CDR3 bases are TGCAGCGTTACCATTACTGAAGCTTTCTTT. It translates to CSVTITEAFF.

This clonotype was found many times. The rearrangement uses TRBV20-1 and TRBJ2-2; 10 bases align to TRBD2. V was pared by 1 base and J by 1 base, with 0 bases of the junction left unmatched. The germline gives CDR1 DFQATT, CDR2 SNEGSKA (reference sequence). This CDR3 has 15 residues. The CDR3 region has the DNA TGCAGTGCTAGAGGGACTAGCGGGAACACCGGGGAGCTGTTTTTT. Its translation is CSARGTSGNTGELFF.

This clonotype was observed many times. The V gene is TRBV20-1, the J gene TRBJ1-1; no firm D call. This CDR3 contains 12 residues. Deletions cut 4 bases from V and 1 base from J, with 7 bases between. Looked up from germline, CDR1 is DFQATT and CDR2 is SNEGSKA (reference sequence). This chain's CDR3 is CSATHGNTEAFF. The CDR3 DNA reads as TGCAGTGCTACACACGGGAACACTGAAGCTTTCTTT.

This clonotype has a handful of counts. The CDR3 sequence: CASSFPSKSYGYTF. The CDR3 DNA reads TGTGCCAGCAGTTTCCCCTCAAAGAGCTATGGCTACACCTTC. The rearrangement joins TRBV6-5 to TRBJ1-2; D gene uncertain. In germline, CDR1 is MNHEY, CDR2 SVGAGI. The CDR3 has 14 residues. V was shortened by 4 bases and J by 4 bases, with 13 bases between the two germline ends.

This clonotype was detected many times. The V and J genes are TRBV20-1 and TRBJ2-7; no reliable D call. The length of the CDR3 is 12 residues. The germline CDR1 and CDR2 sequences are DFQATT and SNEGSKA (reference sequence). Trimming cost V 6 bases and J 2 bases, with 11 bases left between them. In DNA form, the CDR3 reads TGCAGTGCCCGCGCTGACACCTACGAGCAGTACTTC. Translating it yields CSARADTYEQYF.

This clonotype was recorded at least ten times. The rearrangement uses TRBV27 and TRBJ2-1, with 7 bases fitting TRBD2. CDR3 size: 14 residues. Trimming at V came to 2 bases and at J to 6 bases, leaving 4 bases not matched to a gene. Germline loops: CDR1 MNHEY, CDR2 SMNVEV (reference sequence). In DNA form, the CDR3 reads TGTGCCAGCAGTTTAGGCGGGAGCCCCAATGAGCAGTTCTTC. This encodes CASSLGGSPNEQFF.

This clonotype was seen many times. J is TRBJ1-2 and V is TRBV11-1; possible D gene TRBD1, 5 bases. This CDR3 is 18 amino acids long. CDR1 and CDR2 (germline): SGHAT, FQDESV (reference sequence). Trimming removed 0 bases from V and 7 bases from J, with 24 bases in between. CDR3 bases: TGTGCCAGCAGCTTAGCGTGGGATCAGGGCTCCAAAGCTGGTGGCTACACCTTC. Amino acids: CASSLAWDQGSKAGGYTF. The full variable domain, completed using reference TRBV11-1 and TRBJ1-2, is EAEVAQSPRYKITEKSQAVAFWCDPISGHATLYWYRQILGQGPELLVQFQDESVVDDSQLPKDRFSAERLKGVDSTLKIQPAELGDSAMYLCASSLAWDQGSKAGGYTFGSGTRLTVV.

The chain combines TRBV7-2 with TRBJ2-3; tentative D call: TRBD2 (6 bases). Trimming left V 5 bases short and J 10 bases short, with 19 bases between. The length of the CDR3 is 14 residues. From germline, CDR1 is SGHTA and CDR2 FQGNSA. This chain's CDR3 is CASSLPPGTRAQYF. CDR3 DNA sequence: TGTGCCAGCAGCCTCCCCCCCGGGACTCGGGCGCAGTATTTT.

This clonotype was recorded at least ten times. This sequence joins TRBV4-1 and TRBJ2-2; D ambiguous. The CDR3 contains 14 residues. Germline CDR1 reads MGHRA; CDR2 reads YSYEKL. Deletions cut 1 base from V and 7 bases from J, with 10 bases between. CDR3 sequence reads: CASSQAELVGELFF. In DNA, the CDR3 is TGCGCCAGCAGCCAAGCTGAGTTAGTCGGGGAGCTGTTTTTT.

This clonotype was counted ten times or more. The chain's CDR3 is CASSQESAGEFNEQFF. The CDR3 DNA follows: TGTGCCAGCAGCCAAGAATCAGCGGGAGAGTTCAATGAGCAGTTCTTC. The chain employs TRBV4-2 and TRBJ2-1; 8 bases align to TRBD2. Germline V gene sequence: CDR1 LGHNA, CDR2 YNFKEQ. This CDR3 is built from 16 residues. V trimming: 0 bases; J trimming: 6 bases; junction bases outside the gene matches: 7.

This clonotype was observed many times. CDR3 loop: CASSDLDEQFF. In DNA, the CDR3 is TGTGCCAGCAGCGATCTCGATGAGCAGTTCTTC. The rearrangement links TRBV9 to TRBJ2-1; D uncertain. V was trimmed by 3 bases and J by 8 bases, leaving 6 bases between them. Germline V lookup: CDR1 SGDLS, CDR2 YYNGEE. This CDR3 region has 11 residues.

This clonotype showed up just once. This could be a read error, since a much larger clone is one nucleotide away. J is TRBJ2-1 and V is TRBV4-3, with 7 bases identical to TRBD2. Germline V gene data show CDR1 as LGHNA and CDR2 as YSLEER. The length of the CDR3 is 15 residues. V gave up 2 bases and J gave up 6 bases; unmatched junction bases: 7. CDR3 loop: CASSQNPSGFNEQFF. The CDR3 nucleotides are TGCGCCAGCAGCCAAAATCCTAGCGGCTTCAATGAGCAGTTCTTC.

In this sample, this clonotype turned up many times. V is TRBV20-1 and J is TRBJ2-7; D might be TRBD2 (5 bases). Trimming took 2 bases from V and 2 from J, leaving 7 bases between them. Germline-derived CDR1 and CDR2 are DFQATT and SNEGSKA (reference sequence). This CDR3 spans 12 amino acids. The CDR3 reads CSARRGTYEQYF. The CDR3 DNA sequence: TGCAGTGCTAGACGGGGAACCTACGAGCAGTACTTC.

This clonotype was seen ten or more times. V usage is TRBV7-6 and J usage is TRBJ1-1, with TRBD1 matching over 7 bases. V shed 6 bases, J shed 6 bases, and the junction held 10 bases outside the gene matches. CDR1 is SGHVS and CDR2 is FNYEAQ in the germline V gene. This CDR3 has 14 residues. The CDR3 DNA follows: TGTGCCAGCAGAAAAACAGGGGAATTTTCTGAAGCTTTCTTT. As protein: CASRKTGEFSEAFF.

This clonotype was observed at least ten times. The chain uses TRBV24-1 and TRBJ2-7; D call uncertain. The CDR3 is 13 residues long. The germline V gene has CDR1 KGHDR and CDR2 SFDVKD. Trimming cost V 2 bases and J 3 bases, with 7 bases left between them. The CDR3 loop reads CATSDSTGYEQYF. The CDR3 nucleotides read TGTGCCACCAGTGATTCCACGGGCTACGAGCAGTACTTC.

Many counts were recorded for this clonotype. This sequence joins TRBV15 and TRBJ1-5, with 7 bases that match TRBD1. The CDR3 spans 13 residues. Germline trimming cut 2 bases from V and 8 bases from J; bases unmatched to any gene: 3. The V gene's germline CDR1 is LNHNV and CDR2 YYDKDF (reference sequence). CDR3 nucleotides: TGTGCCACCAGCAGAAACAGGGGAGAGCCCCAGCATTTT. It codes for CATSRNRGEPQHF.

In this sample, this clonotype turned up many times. The chain carries TRBV20-1 and TRBJ2-1, with TRBD2 matching 8 bases. Germline values: CDR1 DFQATT, CDR2 SNEGSKA (reference sequence). There are 14 residues in the CDR3. V trimming: 0 bases; J trimming: 3 bases; junction bases outside the gene matches: 1. CDR3 sequence (DNA): TGCAGTGCTAGAGATACTAGCGGCTACAATGAGCAGTTCTTC. This codes for CSARDTSGYNEQFF.

This clonotype came up a few times. CDR3 sequence: CASSLGPIANYGYTF. The CDR3 nucleotides are TGTGCCAGCAGCTTGGGACCGATAGCTAACTATGGCTACACCTTC. The rearrangement links TRBV11-2 to TRBJ1-2, with TRBD1 as a possible D gene (5 bases). The CDR3 has 15 residues. Germline V lookup: CDR1 SGHAT, CDR2 FQNNGV. The ends were cut back, 3 bases at V and 0 bases at J, with 11 bases in the middle.

Only a few counts were recorded for this clonotype. The V gene is TRBV28, the J gene TRBJ2-7; D could derive from TRBD1 or TRBD2 (5 bases each). The CDR3 extends over 14 amino acids. The germline V and J ends were trimmed by 5 bases and 5 bases, with 16 bases remaining between them. CDR1 is MDHEN and CDR2 is SYDVKM in the germline V gene. CDR3 sequence (DNA): TGTGCCAGCAGTAAAGATGGGGACCTCAACGAGCAGTACTTC. Translating gives CASSKDGDLNEQYF.

This clonotype was observed at least ten times. V usage is TRBV12-3 or TRBV12-4 and J usage is TRBJ2-1, with 14 positions matching TRBD2. The length of the CDR3 is 17 residues. J gave up 8 bases and V 5 bases, and 11 bases lay outside the gene matches. The CDR3 spells CASSPGKTSGGADEQFF. The DNA for the CDR3 is TGTGCCAGCAGTCCCGGGAAGACTAGCGGGGGGGCCGATGAGCAGTTCTTC.